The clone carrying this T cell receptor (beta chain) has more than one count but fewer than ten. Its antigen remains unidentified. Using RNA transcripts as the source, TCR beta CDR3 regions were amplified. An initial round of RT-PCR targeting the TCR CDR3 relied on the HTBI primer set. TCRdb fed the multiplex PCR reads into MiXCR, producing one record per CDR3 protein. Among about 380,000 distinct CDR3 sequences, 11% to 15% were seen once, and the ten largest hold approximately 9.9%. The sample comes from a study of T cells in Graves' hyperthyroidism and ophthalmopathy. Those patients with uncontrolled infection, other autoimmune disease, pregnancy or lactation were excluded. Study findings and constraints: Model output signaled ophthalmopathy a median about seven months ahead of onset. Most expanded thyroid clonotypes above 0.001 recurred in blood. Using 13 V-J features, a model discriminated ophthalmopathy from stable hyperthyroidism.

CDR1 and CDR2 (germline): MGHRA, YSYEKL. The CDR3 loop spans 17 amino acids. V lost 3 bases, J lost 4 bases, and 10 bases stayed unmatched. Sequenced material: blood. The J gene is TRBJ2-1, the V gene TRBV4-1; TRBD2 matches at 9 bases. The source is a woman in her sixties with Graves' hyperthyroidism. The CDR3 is CASSHVIAGVVYNEQFF. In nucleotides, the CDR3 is TGCGCCAGCAGCCACGTTATAGCGGGAGTTGTTTACAATGAGCAGTTCTTC.